What follows describes a single T cell receptor beta chain. The antigen it recognizes is unknown. The CDR3 carries no conserved terminal phenylalanine or tryptophan, so it likely arises from a read error. The DNA is left out, because the CDR3 cannot be placed on it with certainty; the CDR3 is given as TCRdb lists it. This sample was taken from a study of tumor-infiltrating lymphocytes in oesophageal squamous cell carcinoma listed by TCRdb under 2016. Termini included, the CDR3 measures 18 amino acids. From the germline V gene, CDR1 is SGHVS and CDR2 is FQNEAQ. Library construction relied on PCR. The instrument given in TCRdb is Illumina HiSeq 2000. The raw public reads went through TCRdb reprocessing: fastp at Q25, MiXCR clone calling, in-frame beta chains kept. Under each unique CDR3 protein, matching rows form one entry showing the most common genes and DNA. A total of about 14,000 distinct CDR3 sequences appear in this sample, roughly half of them only once. The leading ten clones occupy around 10% of the sample.

The receptor comes from a female donor with esophageal squamous cell carcinoma. The sample was blood. This chain joins TRBV7-8 to TRBJ2-7; the D call of TRBD2 is as the table states it, not checked on the DNA. CDR3 protein: CASSSGGIREIYGYTFGS.